The TCR beta chain described here comes from a study of beta chain features in type 1 diabetes. Study-level findings and limits: When VDJ junctions were examined, type 1 diabetes patients showed fewer insertions and more deletions. PCR might favor shorter templates, equally in patients and controls.

Expressed TCRB transcripts were sequenced because the isolated RNA had all been reverse transcribed beforehand. Repertoires were generated with immunoSEQ multiplex PCR, while TCRdb's copy carries only in-frame clones and drops some. This table holds 200,000 to 250,000 clones, roughly 9.6% found once. Each donor gave one heparinised blood draw averaging around 120 mL. Populations obtained by sorting all exceeded 95% purity. This clone was seen a handful of times. Antigen specificity is unknown. The source material was naive CD4+ T cells from blood. The TCR was taken from a woman between 18 and 30 years old in good health.

The CDR3, as DNA: TGTGCCAGCAGCTTAGGATACCAAGGGGGCTATGGCTACACCTTC. It codes for CASSLGYQGGYGYTF. The chain couples TRBV7-9 to TRBJ1-2, with D possibly being TRBD1 (6 bases). The CDR3 length is 15 residues. Per the germline V gene, CDR1 is SEHNR and CDR2 is FQNEAQ (reference sequence). V dropped 1 base and J dropped 4 bases, with 13 bases sitting between them. Filled out from reference TRBV7-9 and TRBJ1-2, the complete variable domain reads DTGVSQNPRHKITKRGQNVTFRCDPISEHNRLYWYRQTLGQGPEFLTYFQNEAQLEKSRLLSDRFSAERPKGSFSTLEIQRTEQGDSAMYLCASSLGYQGGYGYTFGSGTRLTVV.